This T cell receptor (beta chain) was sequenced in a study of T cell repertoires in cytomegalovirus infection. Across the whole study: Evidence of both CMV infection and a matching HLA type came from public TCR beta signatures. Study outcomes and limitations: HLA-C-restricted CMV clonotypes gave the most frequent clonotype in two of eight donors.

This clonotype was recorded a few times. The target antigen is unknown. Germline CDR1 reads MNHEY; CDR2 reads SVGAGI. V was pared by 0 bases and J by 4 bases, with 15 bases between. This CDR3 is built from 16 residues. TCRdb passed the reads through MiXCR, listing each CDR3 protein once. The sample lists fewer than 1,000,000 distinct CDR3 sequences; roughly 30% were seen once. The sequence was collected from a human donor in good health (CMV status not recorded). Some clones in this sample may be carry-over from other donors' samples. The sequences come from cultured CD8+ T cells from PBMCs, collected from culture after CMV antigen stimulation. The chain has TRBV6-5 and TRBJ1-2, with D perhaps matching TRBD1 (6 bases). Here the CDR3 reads CASSYSIGGPTYGYTF. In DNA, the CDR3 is TGTGCCAGCAGTTACTCGATCGGGGGGCCTACCTATGGCTACACCTTC.